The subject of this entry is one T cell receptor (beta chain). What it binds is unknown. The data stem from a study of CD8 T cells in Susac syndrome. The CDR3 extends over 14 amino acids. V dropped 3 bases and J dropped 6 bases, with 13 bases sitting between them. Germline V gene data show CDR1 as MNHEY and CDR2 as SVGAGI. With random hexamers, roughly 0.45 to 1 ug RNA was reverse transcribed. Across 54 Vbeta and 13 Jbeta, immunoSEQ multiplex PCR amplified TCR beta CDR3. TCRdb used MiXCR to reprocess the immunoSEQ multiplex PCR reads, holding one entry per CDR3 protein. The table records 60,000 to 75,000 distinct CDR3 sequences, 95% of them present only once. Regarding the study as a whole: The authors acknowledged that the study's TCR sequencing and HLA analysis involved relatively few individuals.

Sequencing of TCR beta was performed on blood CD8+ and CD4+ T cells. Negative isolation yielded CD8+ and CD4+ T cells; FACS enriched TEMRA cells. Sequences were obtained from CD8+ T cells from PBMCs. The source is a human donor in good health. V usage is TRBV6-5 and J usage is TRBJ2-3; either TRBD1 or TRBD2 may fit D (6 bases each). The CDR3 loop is CASSYGGLEDTQYF. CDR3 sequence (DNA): TGTGCCAGCAGTTATGGGGGGCTAGAGGATACGCAGTATTTT.